A selection of T cell receptor beta chains follows, all from one sample in a study of T cell responses to AZD1222 COVID-19 vaccine. Clones were read by immunoSEQ multiplex PCR, and TCRdb kept only the in-frame ones, dropping some. The sample lists approximately 110,000 clones, roughly 84% seen once, with roughly 1.1% in the top ten. The sequencing here drew on peripheral blood, taken on day 0 of AZD1222 vaccination. The origin of the receptors is an adult in good health. CDR3s include the opening cysteine and the closing phenylalanine or tryptophan. A D gene is named only where the DNA matches it firmly. Clone size is given for some rows only: seen once, a few or many times, or a class if the clone is expanded.

D gene	V gene	J gene	clone size	CDR3 protein	CDR3 DNA
TRBD2	TRBV12-3/TRBV12-4	TRBJ2-3	.	CASSSTSVNTQYF	TGTGCCAGCAGTTCCACTAGCGTGAATACGCAGTATTTT
.	TRBV4-1	TRBJ2-3	.	CASSPALGTQYF	TGCGCCAGCAGTCCCGCCCTAGGTACGCAGTATTTT
.	TRBV4-1	TRBJ2-6	once	CASSQAPGPGANVLTF	TGCGCCAGCAGCCAAGCGCCGGGGCCTGGGGCCAACGTCCTGACTTTC
.	TRBV23-1	TRBJ2-7	.	CASSQSWDGYEQYF	TGCGCCAGCAGTCAATCTTGGGATGGCTACGAGCAGTACTTC
.	TRBV4-1	TRBJ2-5	.	CASSPTGKETQYF	TGCGCCAGCAGCCCTACAGGAAAAGAGACCCAGTACTTC
TRBD1	TRBV6-4	TRBJ1-6	once	CASSDSRDRGDYNSPLHF	TGTGCCAGCAGTGACTCGCGTGACAGGGGGGATTATAATTCACCCCTCCACTTT
.	TRBV7-8	TRBJ2-2	.	CASSRDGNTGELFF	TGTGCCAGCAGCCGGGACGGGAACACCGGGGAGCTGTTTTTT
.	TRBV10-2	TRBJ1-5	.	CASSPGTQNQPQHF	TGCGCCAGCAGTCCAGGGACACAAAATCAGCCCCAGCATTTT
.	TRBV5-1	TRBJ1-4	.	CASSPRPNEKLFF	TGCGCCAGCAGTCCACGTCCCAATGAAAAACTGTTTTTT
TRBD2	TRBV7-2	TRBJ2-1	once	CASSPPGLAGADNEQFF	TGTGCCAGCAGCCCACCGGGACTAGCGGGGGCGGACAATGAGCAGTTCTTC
TRBD2	TRBV3-1/TRBV3-2	TRBJ2-5	.	CASSQEAPSGDQETQYF	TGTGCCAGCAGCCAAGAGGCACCTAGCGGGGACCAAGAGACCCAGTACTTC
.	TRBV9	TRBJ1-5	.	CASSSAEGTSNQPQHF	TGTGCCAGCAGCTCGGCGGAGGGTACCAGCAATCAGCCCCAGCATTTT
.	TRBV12-5	TRBJ1-2	.	CASGLVLGSSSPTDGYTF	TGTGCTAGTGGTTTGGTACTTGGCAGTTCCTCCCCTACCGATGGCTACACCTTC
.	TRBV19	TRBJ2-7	.	CASRISTSYEQYF	TGTGCCAGTAGGATATCGACATCGTACGAGCAGTACTTC
.	TRBV4-2	TRBJ2-7	.	CASSQDLTEPHSYEQYF	TGTGCCAGCAGCCAAGATTTGACCGAGCCCCATTCCTACGAGCAGTACTTC
.	TRBV24-1	TRBJ1-4	.	CATSPRGQAATNEKLFF	TGTGCCACCAGCCCCCGGGGGCAGGCCGCAACTAATGAAAAACTGTTTTTT
.	TRBV6-6	TRBJ1-5	.	CASSYDSQPQHF	TGTGCCAGCAGTTACGACAGTCAGCCCCAGCATTTT
.	TRBV11-2	TRBJ1-5	.	CASSLELNQPQHF	TGTGCCAGCAGCTTAGAACTCAATCAGCCCCAGCATTTT
TRBD1	TRBV10-3	TRBJ1-1	few	CAISPDRVTEAFF	TGTGCCATCAGTCCCGACAGGGTCACTGAAGCTTTCTTT
TRBD1	TRBV7-8	TRBJ1-1	.	CASSPRWDREAFF	TGTGCCAGCAGCCCACGTTGGGACAGAGAAGCTTTCTTT
.	TRBV11-2	TRBJ2-7	.	CASRPQFAENGTNYEQYF	TGTGCCAGCAGACCTCAATTCGCGGAGAATGGGACGAACTACGAGCAGTACTTC
.	TRBV4-2	TRBJ1-2	.	CASSQEEGRHGYTF	TGTGCCAGCAGCCAAGAGGAAGGGCGGCATGGCTACACCTTC
TRBD1	TRBV11-2	TRBJ2-7	.	CASSLVYGADREFEQYF	TGTGCCAGCAGCTTAGTATACGGGGCGGACAGGGAATTCGAGCAGTACTTC
.	TRBV6-1	TRBJ1-3	.	CASSESRGAGNTIYF	TGTGCCAGCAGTGAATCCCGGGGCGCTGGAAACACCATATATTTT
.	TRBV5-6	TRBJ2-7	.	CASSLGDHYEQYF	TGTGCCAGCAGCTTGGGGGACCACTACGAGCAGTACTTC
TRBD1	TRBV27	TRBJ2-7	.	CASSLGTGGHEQYF	TGTGCCAGCAGTTTAGGGACAGGGGGCCACGAGCAGTACTTC
.	TRBV12-3/TRBV12-4	TRBJ1-2	.	CASSQGGGYTF	TGTGCCAGCAGCCAGGGCGGTGGCTACACCTTC
TRBD1	TRBV6-6	TRBJ2-5	.	CASSPRDRVKETQYF	TGTGCCAGCAGTCCCCGGGACAGGGTAAAGGAGACCCAGTACTTC
.	TRBV7-2	TRBJ1-1	.	CASSIQGGNTEAFF	TGTGCCAGCAGCATCCAGGGCGGGAACACTGAAGCTTTCTTT
TRBD1	TRBV2	TRBJ1-5	.	CASKGAVWSNQPQHF	TGTGCCAGCAAGGGGGCGGTTTGGAGCAATCAGCCCCAGCATTTT
.	TRBV9	TRBJ1-2	.	CASSASGYPYYGYTF	TGTGCCAGCAGCGCGAGTGGGTACCCGTACTATGGCTACACCTTC
TRBD2	TRBV5-1	TRBJ2-2	.	CASSLGLAGAGAGELFF	TGCGCCAGCAGCTTGGGACTAGCGGGGGCCGGGGCCGGGGAGCTGTTTTTT
TRBD1	TRBV2	TRBJ1-4	.	CASSEPGTANEKLFF	TGTGCCAGCAGTGAACCGGGGACAGCGAATGAAAAACTGTTTTTT
.	TRBV18	TRBJ2-3	.	CASSPRDIKRDTQYF	TGTGCCAGCTCACCCCGGGACATCAAGCGGGATACGCAGTATTTT
TRBD2	TRBV5-1	TRBJ2-1	.	CASSLGGGDSYNEQFF	TGCGCCAGCAGCTTGGGCGGGGGAGACTCCTACAATGAGCAGTTCTTC
.	TRBV6-7	TRBJ1-5	few	CASSYRPIGQPQHF	TGTGCCAGCAGTTACCGCCCGATAGGTCAGCCCCAGCATTTT
.	TRBV4-1	TRBJ1-2	once	CASSQEAVRELSGGYTF	TGCGCCAGCAGCCAAGAAGCGGTCCGGGAGCTTTCGGGTGGCTACACCTTC
.	TRBV12-3/TRBV12-4	TRBJ1-2	.	CASSLGGFNGYTF	TGTGCCAGCAGTTTAGGGGGGTTCAATGGCTACACCTTC
.	TRBV12-2	TRBJ1-6	.	CASRFSRSPLHF	TGTGCAAGTCGCTTTTCTAGGTCACCCCTCCACTTT
.	TRBV19	TRBJ1-5	.	CASSTHGDQPQHF	TGTGCCAGTAGTACGCACGGGGATCAGCCCCAGCATTTT
.	TRBV27	TRBJ2-7	.	CASRAHGHYEQYF	TGTGCCAGCAGGGCCCATGGCCACTACGAGCAGTACTTC
.	TRBV3-1/TRBV3-2	TRBJ1-2	.	CASSQRWMGGQALSGYTF	TGTGCCAGCAGCCAAAGATGGATGGGGGGCCAGGCCCTGAGTGGCTACACCTTC
.	TRBV2	TRBJ1-2	.	CASRRDRGGGYGYTF	TGTGCCAGCAGGAGGGATCGGGGTGGGGGCTATGGCTACACCTTC
.	TRBV18	TRBJ1-5	.	CASSPNRGNQPQHF	TGTGCCAGCTCACCGAACCGTGGCAATCAGCCCCAGCATTTT
.	TRBV11-2	TRBJ2-7	.	CASRRPGARDYEQYF	TGTGCCAGCAGGCGACCGGGGGCTCGGGACTACGAGCAGTACTTC
TRBD1	TRBV6-1	TRBJ2-5	once	CASSEMGQGYETQYF	TGTGCCAGCAGTGAAATGGGACAGGGGTATGAGACCCAGTACTTC
TRBD1	TRBV5-1	TRBJ1-2	once	CASSLTGDYGYTF	TGCGCCAGCAGTTTGACAGGGGACTATGGCTACACCTTC
TRBD1	TRBV6-5	TRBJ1-6	.	CASSYKGQDNSPLHF	TGTGCCAGCAGTTACAAGGGACAGGATAATTCACCCCTCCACTTT
.	TRBV6-5	TRBJ1-5	.	CASTHGDTAGQPQHF	TGTGCCAGCACCCACGGAGACACAGCCGGTCAGCCCCAGCATTTT
.	TRBV6-5	TRBJ1-2	.	CASRPAGGANYGYTF	TGTGCCAGCAGGCCCGCTGGGGGGGCGAACTATGGCTACACCTTC
.	TRBV9	TRBJ2-3	.	CASSVNLDTQYF	TGTGCCAGCAGCGTAAATCTGGATACGCAGTATTTT
TRBD2	TRBV5-4	TRBJ2-5	.	CASSRGLAGGHKEEETQYF	TGTGCCAGCAGCCGTGGGTTAGCGGGGGGGCATAAAGAGGAGGAGACCCAGTACTTC
.	TRBV29-1	TRBJ2-1	.	CSVDPTSLAHEQFF	TGCAGCGTTGACCCAACCTCTCTAGCACATGAGCAGTTCTTC
.	TRBV3-1/TRBV3-2	TRBJ2-3	.	CASSHWRLRGTDTQYF	TGTGCCAGCAGCCATTGGCGGCTGAGGGGCACAGATACGCAGTATTTT
.	TRBV6-2/TRBV6-3	TRBJ2-4	.	CASSYSLRKAKNIQYF	TGTGCCAGCAGTTACTCGCTCCGGAAGGCCAAAAACATTCAGTACTTC
.	TRBV21-1	TRBJ2-7	.	CASGVGGLPYEQYF	TGTGCCAGCGGGGTGGGGGGCCTCCCCTACGAGCAGTACTTC
.	TRBV6-5	TRBJ1-5	.	CASSYSPGFNQPQHF	TGTGCCAGCAGTTACTCCCCGGGATTTAATCAGCCCCAGCATTTT
TRBD2	TRBV7-2	TRBJ2-1	.	CASSEVGTSGGEQFF	TGTGCCAGCAGCGAGGTTGGGACTAGCGGGGGAGAGCAGTTCTTC
.	TRBV5-1	TRBJ1-1	.	CASGPGQTNTEAFF	TGCGCCAGCGGCCCCGGACAGACGAACACTGAAGCTTTCTTT
.	TRBV12-5	TRBJ1-1	.	CASGLVRGRPNTEAFF	TGTGCTAGTGGTTTGGTACGGGGACGGCCGAACACTGAAGCTTTCTTT